This T cell receptor (beta chain) was profiled in a study of response to subunit inactivated influenza vaccine. TCRdb called the RT-PCR reads again in MiXCR, with one record for every CDR3 protein. The sample has about 540,000 distinct CDR3 sequences; under 30% are singletons. This clonotype occurred a few times. V trimming: 5 bases; J trimming: 3 bases; junction bases outside the gene matches: 6. CDR3 length: 14 residues. CDR1 is DFQATT and CDR2 is SNEGSKA in the germline V gene (reference sequence). A further study also used this sample, focusing on T cells expressing NK-cell markers. That work adds: The authors made TCR beta cDNA libraries by 5'RACE template switching. This switching added a universal primer site and UMIs. Sorted T-cell subsets CD3+CD56+NKG2C+, CD3+CD56+NKG2C- and CD3+CD56-NKG2C+ were TCR beta-sequenced. A few of the donors also had these clonotypes leading their CD3+CD56-NKG2C+ fraction.

This clonotype originated in a man aged 50 or older who received an inactivated influenza vaccine. This sample comprised CD4+ T cells sorted from PBMCs, obtained 11 to 12 days after vaccination. V is TRBV20-1 and J is TRBJ2-7; TRBD1 aligns across 11 bases. The CDR3 here is CSAGPGTGGYEQYF. In nucleotides, the CDR3 is TGCAGTGCTGGCCCCGGGACAGGGGGCTACGAGCAGTACTTC.